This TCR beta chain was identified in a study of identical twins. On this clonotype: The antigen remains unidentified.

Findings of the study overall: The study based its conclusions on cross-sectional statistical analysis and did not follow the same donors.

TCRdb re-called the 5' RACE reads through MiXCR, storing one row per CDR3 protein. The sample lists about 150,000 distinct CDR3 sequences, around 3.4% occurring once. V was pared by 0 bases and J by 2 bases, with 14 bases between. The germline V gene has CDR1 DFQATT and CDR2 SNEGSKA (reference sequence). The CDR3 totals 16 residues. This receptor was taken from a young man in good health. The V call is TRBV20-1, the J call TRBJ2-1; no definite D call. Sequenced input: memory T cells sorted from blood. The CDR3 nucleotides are TGCAGTGCTAGAGATAGTCGTCTAGTCCCCTACAATGAGCAGTTCTTC. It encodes CSARDSRLVPYNEQFF.